Listed below are T cell receptor beta chains from one sample, sequenced in a study of cytotoxic CD8 clonotypes in ibrutinib-treated CLL. The protocol was immunoSEQ multiplex PCR, while the TCRdb copy is restricted to in-frame clones and leaves out a portion. The sample carries approximately 350,000 clones, roughly two thirds recorded once. The source was PBMCs, collected after 36 months of ibrutinib treatment. The receptor set was obtained from a human donor with chronic lymphocytic leukemia. CDR3s include the opening cysteine and the closing phenylalanine or tryptophan. A D gene is named only where the DNA matches it firmly. Clone size is shown for a subset of rows, as once, few, many or a class of expanded clone.

abundance: few; len: 16; v_gene: TRBV12-5; d_gene: .; j_gene: TRBJ2-1; CDR3aa: CASGLVWSSDYNEQFF; CDR3nt: TGTGCTAGTGGTTTGGTATGGTCTAGCGACTACAATGAGCAGTTCTTC
abundance: .; len: 14; v_gene: TRBV10-3; d_gene: .; j_gene: TRBJ1-2; CDR3aa: CAINAPGGDYGYTF; CDR3nt: TGTGCCATCAACGCCCCGGGCGGGGACTATGGCTACACCTTC
abundance: .; len: 13; v_gene: TRBV4-1; d_gene: .; j_gene: TRBJ2-1; CDR3aa: CASSPSSNNEQFF; CDR3nt: TGCGCCAGCAGCCCGAGCAGCAACAATGAGCAGTTCTTC
abundance: .; len: 15; v_gene: TRBV5-1; d_gene: TRBD1; j_gene: TRBJ1-2; CDR3aa: CASSEMTGDHYGYTF; CDR3nt: TGCGCCAGCAGCGAAATGACAGGGGACCACTATGGCTACACCTTC
abundance: .; len: 13; v_gene: TRBV7-6; d_gene: .; j_gene: TRBJ1-5; CDR3aa: CASSLGKAQPQHF; CDR3nt: TGTGCCAGCAGCTTAGGAAAGGCTCAGCCCCAGCATTTT
abundance: .; len: 14; v_gene: TRBV18; d_gene: .; j_gene: TRBJ1-2; CDR3aa: CASSPPRSLYGYTF; CDR3nt: TGTGCCAGCTCACCTCCAAGGTCCCTCTATGGCTACACCTTC
abundance: .; len: 13; v_gene: TRBV5-1; d_gene: .; j_gene: TRBJ2-5; CDR3aa: CASSLGLVETQYF; CDR3nt: TGCGCCAGCAGCTTGGGACTAGTAGAGACCCAGTACTTC
abundance: .; len: 12; v_gene: TRBV25-1; d_gene: .; j_gene: TRBJ1-2; CDR3aa: CATPRGNVGYTF; CDR3nt: TGTGCCACTCCCCGGGGCAATGTCGGCTACACCTTC
abundance: .; len: 14; v_gene: TRBV6-5; d_gene: .; j_gene: TRBJ2-1; CDR3aa: CASSQISRDNEQFF; CDR3nt: TGTGCCAGCAGTCAGATTAGCAGAGACAATGAGCAGTTCTTC
abundance: .; len: 15; v_gene: TRBV15; d_gene: .; j_gene: TRBJ2-2; CDR3aa: CATSGEGVRTGELFF; CDR3nt: TGTGCCACCAGTGGTGAAGGGGTTAGGACCGGGGAGCTGTTTTTT